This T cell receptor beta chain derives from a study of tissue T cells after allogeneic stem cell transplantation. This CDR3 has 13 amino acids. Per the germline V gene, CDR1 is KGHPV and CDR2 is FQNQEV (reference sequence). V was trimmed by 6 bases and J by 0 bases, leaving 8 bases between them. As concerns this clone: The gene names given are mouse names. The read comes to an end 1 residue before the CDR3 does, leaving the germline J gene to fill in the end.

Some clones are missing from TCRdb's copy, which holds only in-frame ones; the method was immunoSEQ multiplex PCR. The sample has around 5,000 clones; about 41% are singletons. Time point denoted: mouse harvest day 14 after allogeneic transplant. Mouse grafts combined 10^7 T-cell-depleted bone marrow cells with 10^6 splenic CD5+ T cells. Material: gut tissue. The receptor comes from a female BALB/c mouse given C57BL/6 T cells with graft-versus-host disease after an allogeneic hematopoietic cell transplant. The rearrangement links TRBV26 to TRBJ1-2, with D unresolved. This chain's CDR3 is CASSGIANSDYTF. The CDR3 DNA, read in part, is TGTGCCAGCAGCGGCATTGCAAACTCCGACTACACC.